This record concerns one T cell receptor beta chain sequence. Its target is unknown. These data originate in a study of cytomegalovirus exposure and HLA in healthy donors. On the study more broadly: Out of about 190 million T cells, an earlier analysis found around 110 million unique TCR beta sequences in total. Study-level points and caveats: Immune exposure information comprised only CMV serostatus. When the data were analyzed later, several of the most significant clusters appeared to be linked to common viral pathogens. TCR beta chains numbering 150 to 200 were designated cytomegalovirus-associated.

The PCR ran on 60 Vbeta and 13 Jbeta primers. Profiling relied on immunoSEQ multiplex PCR, and the TCRdb table lists in-frame clones only, not all of them. This table has 95,000 to 120,000 clones, around 77% appearing once. With V trimmed by 5 bases and J by 5 bases, 0 bases remained unmatched. From germline, CDR1 is LNHDA and CDR2 SQIVND (reference sequence). The CDR3 covers 14 residues. The sequenced sample consisted of PBMCs. The genes are TRBV19 and TRBJ2-1; 13 bases align to TRBD2. This clonotype was sampled from a woman aged 30 to 39 in good health and CMV-seropositive. The DNA for the CDR3 is TGTGCCAGTAGTGGACTAGCGGGAGACAATGAGCAGTTCTTC. This translates into CASSGLAGDNEQFF.